The TCR beta chain under discussion was sequenced for a study of T cells in localized non-small cell lung cancer. Study-level findings and limits: Prolonged overall survival went with higher T cell density in the blood. Median approximately 58 top-100 tumor clones were shared with paired adjacent lung. Sequencing involved a lone tumor region, leaving heterogeneity possible. The greatest T cell clonality was found in uninvolved adjacent lung (higher than in tumor).

Profiling relied on immunoSEQ multiplex PCR, and the TCRdb table lists in-frame clones only, not all of them. The table has roughly 35,000 clones, less than 95% seen once. Comment on this clone: Its antigen is undetermined.

The specimen was peripheral blood mononuclear cells, collected before any cancer treatment. This receptor was identified in a female donor aged 60 or older with stage II lung adenocarcinoma.

As DNA, the CDR3 is TGTGCCAGCAGCGGGGGCCTCAGGAACAATGAGCAGTTCTTC. Translation gives CASSGGLRNNEQFF. V usage is TRBV9 and J usage is TRBJ2-1; a weak D match, TRBD1 (5 bases). This CDR3 comprises 14 residues. CDR1 is SGDLS, CDR2 YYNGEE, per germline. The ends were cut back, 3 bases at V and 5 bases at J, with 12 bases in the middle.